The 19 T cell receptor beta chains presented below share a single source sample, sequenced in a study of neurological immune-mediated disorders. One entry per CDR3 protein, called by TCRdb with MiXCR from the 5' RACE reads. The sample shows 45,000 to 60,000 distinct CDR3 sequences, about 2.5% of them seen only once. Specimen: PBMCs. The receptors derive from a middle-aged man with multiple sclerosis.

The chain has TRBV20-1 and TRBJ2-3, with 9 bases aligning to TRBD2. Losses at the gene ends were 5 bases for V and 5 bases for J; bases not matched to a gene: 17. This CDR3 has 17 residues. The V gene's germline CDR1 is DFQATT and CDR2 SNEGSKA (reference sequence). The CDR3 spells CSARGVVAGAEGDTQYF. In DNA form, the CDR3 reads TGCAGTGCTCGGGGGGTAGTAGCGGGAGCGGAGGGAGATACGCAGTATTTT.

This clonotype was seen repeatedly, ten times or more. The chain combines TRBV15 with TRBJ1-1; D is undetermined. V lost 0 bases to trimming and J lost 0 bases, with 11 bases between them. This CDR3 region has 16 residues. Germline CDR1 reads LNHNV; CDR2 reads YYDKDF (reference sequence). DNA of the CDR3: TGTGCCACCAGCAGAGATGGGCCAGCTATGAACACTGAAGCTTTCTTT. As protein: CATSRDGPAMNTEAFF.

The sample holds many counts of this clonotype. J is TRBJ2-4 and V is TRBV3-1; TRBD1 is a possible D gene (6 bases). V lost 4 bases and J 0 bases, leaving 13 bases between the germline ends. Germline V gene data show CDR1 as LGHDT and CDR2 as YNNKEL (reference sequence). This CDR3 has 16 residues. The CDR3 region has the DNA TGTGCCAGCAGCCCTTCAGGGGCGATAGCCAAAAACATTCAGTACTTC. It yields the protein CASSPSGAIAKNIQYF.

The CDR3 bases are TGTGCCAGCAGCTTAGACGCGGGGGCCTCCTACGAGCAGTACTTC. It codes for CASSLDAGASYEQYF. This chain links TRBV11-2 with TRBJ2-7; D possibly corresponds to TRBD2 (7 bases). V shed 0 bases and J shed 0 bases, with 9 bases lying between them. CDR1 and CDR2 (germline): SGHAT, FQNNGV. The length of the CDR3 is 15 residues.

This clonotype was found many times. The chain uses TRBV5-1 and TRBJ1-1, with 9 bases lining up with TRBD1. Trimming took 2 bases from V and 1 from J; bases not matched to a gene: 3. Germline V lookup: CDR1 SGHRS, CDR2 YFSETQ. This CDR3 has 15 residues. The chain's CDR3 is CASSLRTGANTEAFF. CDR3 nucleotide sequence: TGCGCCAGCAGCTTAAGGACAGGGGCGAACACTGAAGCTTTCTTT.

This clonotype was recorded many times. This chain uses TRBV7-8 with TRBJ1-1; D gene uncertain. CDR3 length equals 15 residues. CDR1 SGHVS and CDR2 FQNEAQ come from the germline V gene. Trimming stripped 1 base from V and 0 bases from J, with 9 bases between. CDR3 in DNA: TGTGCCAGCAGCTTAGATCCGCGGGTGAACACTGAAGCTTTCTTT. Translating it yields CASSLDPRVNTEAFF.

This clonotype was seen ten or more times. V and J are TRBV12-3 or TRBV12-4 and TRBJ1-5, with D possibly TRBD1 on 5 matching bases. The CDR3 is made up of 15 amino acids. V was cut by 5 bases and J by 0 bases, with 11 bases left in between. CDR3 in amino acids: CASSPGRPSNQPQHF. CDR3 nucleotides: TGTGCCAGCAGTCCGGGACGGCCTAGCAATCAGCCCCAGCATTTT.

This clonotype has at least ten counts. The rearrangement links TRBV6-5 to TRBJ2-1; D remains unclear. Trimming removed 0 bases from V and 0 bases from J, with 9 bases in between. CDR1 is MNHEY and CDR2 is SVGAGI in the germline V gene. The CDR3 runs to 16 residues. CDR3 DNA: TGTGCCAGCAGTTACTCTAGGCGGAGCTCCTACAATGAGCAGTTCTTC. Translated: CASSYSRRSSYNEQFF.

This clonotype appeared many times. This sequence joins TRBV11-3 and TRBJ2-5; D possibly corresponds to TRBD1 (6 bases). Germline CDR1 and CDR2: SGHNT and YENEEA. The V end was cut by 5 bases, the J end by 0 bases, with 10 bases between. This CDR3 spans 14 amino acids. This CDR3 is CASSVDSNQETQYF. CDR3 in DNA: TGTGCCAGCAGCGTGGACAGCAACCAAGAGACCCAGTACTTC.

Many counts were recorded for this clonotype. This chain uses TRBV6-5 with TRBJ2-7; TRBD1 agrees at 8 bases. V trimming: 7 bases; J trimming: 2 bases; junction bases outside the gene matches: 10. Germline CDR1 and CDR2: MNHEY and SVGAGI. CDR3 size: 15 residues. CDR3 DNA: TGTGCCAGCATCGAAGGACAGGGAGTTACCTACGAGCAGTACTTC. Its translation is CASIEGQGVTYEQYF.

This clonotype was seen at least ten times. The J gene is TRBJ2-2, the V gene TRBV7-6; 8 bases map to TRBD2. Looked up from germline, CDR1 is SGHVS and CDR2 is FNYEAQ. The junction had 2 bases not matched to a gene; V was cut back by 5 bases and J by 0 bases. This CDR3 is 15 amino acids long. The CDR3 sequence: CASSQTSANTGELFF. The DNA of the CDR3 is TGTGCCAGCAGCCAGACTAGCGCGAACACCGGGGAGCTGTTTTTT. The full variable domain, in which reference TRBV7-6 and TRBJ2-2 provide the parts outside the CDR3, is GAGVSQSPRYKVTKRGQDVALRCDPISGHVSLYWYRQALGQGPEFLTYFNYEAQQDKSGLPNDRFSAERPEGSISTLTIQRTEQRDSAMYRCASSQTSANTGELFFGEGSRLTVL.

This clonotype was picked up many times. V and J are TRBV25-1 and TRBJ1-1; TRBD1 matches 8 bases. Looked up from germline, CDR1 is MGHDK and CDR2 is SYGVNS. CDR3 length equals 14 residues. The V segment lost 5 bases and the J segment 4 bases; nucleotides outside the gene matches: 6. The CDR3 here is CASSHTDRATEAFF. The CDR3 coding sequence is TGTGCCAGCAGTCACACGGACAGGGCCACTGAAGCTTTCTTT.

This clonotype showed up many times. CDR3 loop: CASSSGRLARETQYF. CDR3 nucleotides: TGTGCCAGCAGCTCCGGACGACTAGCCCGGGAGACCCAGTACTTC. The V gene is TRBV7-7, the J gene TRBJ2-5; 7 bases agree with TRBD2. Germline-derived CDR1 and CDR2 are SSHAT and FNYEAQ (reference sequence). The CDR3 covers 15 residues. V gave up 4 bases and J gave up 5 bases; unmatched junction bases: 10. The variable domain in full, with the rest retrieved from reference TRBV7-7 and TRBJ2-5, is GAGVSQSPRYKVTKRGQDVTLRCDPISSHATLYWYQQALGQGPEFLTYFNYEAQPDKSGLPSDRFSAERPEGSISTLTIQRTEQRDSAMYRCASSSGRLARETQYFGPGTRLLVL.

This clonotype was counted at least ten times. The chain carries TRBV6-5 and TRBJ2-7; unclear D gene. The CDR3 extends over 15 amino acids. Germline assignment: CDR1 MNHEY and CDR2 SVGAGI. V was clipped by 0 bases and J by 2 bases, with 11 bases between them. The DNA for the CDR3 is TGTGCCAGCAGTTACTCGTTAAAAAGAACCTACGAGCAGTACTTC. This gives the protein CASSYSLKRTYEQYF.

At least ten counts were recorded for this clonotype. This chain joins TRBV9 and TRBJ2-2, with 7 bases lining up with TRBD2. The CDR3 sequence is 15 residues long. The junction had 3 bases not matched to a gene; V was cut back by 4 bases and J by 0 bases. Germline lookup yields CDR1 SGDLS and CDR2 YYNGEE. CDR3 in amino acids: CASSPSGTNTGELFF. The CDR3 DNA is TGTGCCAGCAGCCCTAGCGGTACGAACACCGGGGAGCTGTTTTTT.

In its sample, this clonotype was seen many times. This chain's CDR3 is CASSSGQGAASPLHF. As DNA, the CDR3 is TGCGCCAGCAGCAGTGGACAGGGGGCGGCTTCACCCCTCCACTTT. The chain is built from TRBV5-1 and TRBJ1-6; 11 bases are shared with TRBD1. With V trimmed by 4 bases and J by 9 bases, 6 bases remained unmatched. Germline V gives CDR1 SGHRS, CDR2 YFSETQ. The CDR3 totals 15 residues.

There are many counts of this clonotype. The V and J genes are TRBV9 and TRBJ1-5; TRBD1 agrees at 8 bases. The CDR3 consists of 15 residues. Germline lookup yields CDR1 SGDLS and CDR2 YYNGEE. Trimming removed 2 bases from V and 5 bases from J; junction bases left unmatched: 6. CDR3: CASSVDGRGHQPQHF. The CDR3 region has the DNA TGTGCCAGCAGCGTGGATGGCAGGGGGCATCAGCCCCAGCATTTT.

This clonotype was counted many times. This chain connects TRBV10-3 to TRBJ2-3; 9 bases are a match to TRBD1. Per germline, CDR1 ENHRY and CDR2 SYGVKD. This CDR3 is 14 amino acids long. Trimming took 8 bases from V and 2 from J; bases not matched to a gene: 5. The CDR3 loop is CAIGGQGLTDTQYF. The CDR3 bases are TGTGCCATCGGGGGACAGGGCCTCACAGATACGCAGTATTTT.

This clonotype was recorded many times. The chain has TRBV7-8 and TRBJ1-1, with 8 bases aligning to TRBD1. After removal of 5 bases from V and 1 base from J, the junction contained 15 bases not matched to a gene. This CDR3 spans 18 amino acids. The germline CDR1 and CDR2 sequences are SGHVS and FQNEAQ. CDR3 in DNA: TGTGCCAGCAGCCTAAGGACAGGGCCGACGGTTGGGAACACTGAAGCTTTCTTT. As protein: CASSLRTGPTVGNTEAFF.